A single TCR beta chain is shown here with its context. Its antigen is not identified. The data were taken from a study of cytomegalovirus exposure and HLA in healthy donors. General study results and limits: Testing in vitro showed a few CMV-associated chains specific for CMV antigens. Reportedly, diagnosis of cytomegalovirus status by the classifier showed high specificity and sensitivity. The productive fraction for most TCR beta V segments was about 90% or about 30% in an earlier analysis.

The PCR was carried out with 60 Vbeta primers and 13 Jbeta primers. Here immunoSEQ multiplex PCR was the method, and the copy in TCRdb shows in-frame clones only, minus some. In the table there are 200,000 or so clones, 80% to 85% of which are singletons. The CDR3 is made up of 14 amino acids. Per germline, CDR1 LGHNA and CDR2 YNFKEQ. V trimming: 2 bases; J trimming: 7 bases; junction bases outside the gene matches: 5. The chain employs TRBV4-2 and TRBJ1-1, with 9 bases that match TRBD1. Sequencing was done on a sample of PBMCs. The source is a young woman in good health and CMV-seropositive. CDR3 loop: CASSQNRGQDEAFF. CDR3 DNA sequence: TGTGCCAGCAGCCAAAACAGGGGGCAAGATGAAGCTTTCTTT.